The source of this T cell receptor (beta chain) is a study of shared clonotypes between healthy human individuals. This clone was seen just once. Its antigen is as yet unknown. General study findings and limits: What rarefaction showed was incomplete sorted-subset sequencing despite large depth.

Investigators spread the genomic DNA of each subset evenly over several immunoSEQ plates. Generated by immunoSEQ multiplex PCR, the TCRdb table keeps only in-frame clones and is missing some. Altogether roughly 1,000,000 clones are present, 70% to 80% being singletons, with the ten largest covering around 0.47%. Specimen: memory CD4+ T cells from PBMCs. Subset reported: CD45RA-negative fraction. The TCR originated in a man younger than 30 in good health. Some clones in this sample may be carry-over from other donors' samples.

In nucleotides, the CDR3 is TGTGCCAGCAGCTTAGAGGTCTTCTCCTACGAGCAGTACTTC. This sequence encodes CASSLEVFSYEQYF. The genes are TRBV7-2 and TRBJ2-7; D not resolved. This CDR3 has 14 residues. V lost 1 base, J lost 0 bases, and 7 bases lay in between. Germline CDR1 is SGHTA and CDR2 is FQGNSA.